This T cell receptor beta chain came from a study of CD8+ T cells in alopecia areata. Study-wide background: Scalp area affected, as a percentage, set the severity score of treated patients. Findings and caveats of the study: Treatment with tofacitinib significantly lowered scalp clonality and reduced expanded CD8+ clones among the top 100. Because of a solitary nonresponder, the connection of baseline CD8+ expansion to response stays uncertain.

The treatment was: oral pan-JAK inhibitor, 5-10 mg twice daily. Those with alopecia areata gave lesional scalp punch biopsies and peripheral blood. Trimming took off 2 bases at V and 7 bases at J, with 16 bases between the two ends. The CDR3 loop spans 15 amino acids. Germline V lookup: CDR1 SGHDT, CDR2 YYEEEE. This clone was seen a few times. The antigen remains unidentified. Following extraction, RNA underwent reverse transcription to cDNA, which served as the sequencing template. Here immunoSEQ multiplex PCR was the method, and the copy in TCRdb shows in-frame clones only, minus some. In the table there are 250,000 to 350,000 clones, around 64% of which are singletons.

The receptor was isolated from a human donor with alopecia areata. V usage is TRBV5-6 and J usage is TRBJ2-1, with D possibly called TRBD1 or TRBD2 (5 bases each). Sequencing used CD4+ T cells sorted from blood, obtained at week 52, from a patient treated with tofacitinib. The CDR3, as DNA: TGTGCCAGCAGCTTCGGACGGGGCCCTCGGAATGAGCAGTTCTTC. Protein product: CASSFGRGPRNEQFF. The full variable domain, rest sourced from reference TRBV5-6 and TRBJ2-1, is DAGVTQSPTHLIKTRGQQVTLRCSPKSGHDTVSWYQQALGQGPQFIFQYYEEEERQRGNFPDRFSGHQFPNYSSELNVNALLLGDSALYLCASSFGRGPRNEQFFGPGTRLTVL.